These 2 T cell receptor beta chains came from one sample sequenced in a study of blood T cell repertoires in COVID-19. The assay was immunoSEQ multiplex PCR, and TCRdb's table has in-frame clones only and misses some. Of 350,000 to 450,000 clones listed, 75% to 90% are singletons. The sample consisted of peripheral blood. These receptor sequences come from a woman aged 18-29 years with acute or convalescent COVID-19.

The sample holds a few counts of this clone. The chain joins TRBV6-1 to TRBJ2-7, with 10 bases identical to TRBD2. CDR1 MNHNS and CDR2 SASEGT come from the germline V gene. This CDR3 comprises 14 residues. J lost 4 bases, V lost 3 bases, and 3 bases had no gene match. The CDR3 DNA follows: TGTGCCAGCAGTGACCTAGCGGGGGAATACGAGCAGTACTTC. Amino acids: CASSDLAGEYEQYF.

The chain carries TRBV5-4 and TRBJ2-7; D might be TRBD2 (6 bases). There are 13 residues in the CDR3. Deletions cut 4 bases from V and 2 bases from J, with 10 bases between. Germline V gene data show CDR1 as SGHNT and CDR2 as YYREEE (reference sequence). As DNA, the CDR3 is TGTGCCAGCAGCCCTAGCGTTACCTACGAGCAGTACTTC. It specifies CASSPSVTYEQYF.